This TCR beta chain was found in a study of beta chain features in type 1 diabetes. Regarding the study as a whole: Highly expressing activated T cells could be over-counted with a cDNA template. There were fewer insertions and more deletions at the VDJ junctions of type 1 diabetes patients.

Donors contributed one heparinised blood draw apiece, averaging roughly 0.12 L. Of the isolated RNA, all was reverse transcribed, and so the sequenced material was expressed TCRB transcripts. Here immunoSEQ multiplex PCR was the method, and the copy in TCRdb shows in-frame clones only, minus some. The sample has hundreds of thousands of clones, 15% to 18% seen once. Germline CDR1 is LGHNA and CDR2 is YNFKEQ. After removal of 1 base from V and 4 bases from J, the junction contained 7 bases not matched to a gene. The CDR3 covers 17 residues. With respect to this clone: The antigen is not known.

Sequencing was carried out using naive CD4+ T cells from blood. This sequence originates from a man younger than 35 in good health. The chain uses TRBV4-2 and TRBJ1-5; 10 bases agree with TRBD1. Here the CDR3 reads CASSQVRDRGINQPQHF. The CDR3 region has the DNA TGTGCCAGCAGCCAAGTCCGGGACAGGGGAATAAATCAGCCCCAGCATTTT.